This TCR beta chain came from a study of CD8 T cells in Susac syndrome. In the multiple sclerosis control group, patients were treatment-naive and had stable or active relapsing-remitting disease. Random hexamers were used to reverse transcribe the RNA input (about 0.45 to 1 ug). By means of immunoSEQ multiplex PCR, TCR beta CDR3 spanning 54 Vbeta and 13 Jbeta underwent amplification. TCRdb ran MiXCR on the immunoSEQ multiplex PCR reads and lists one entry per CDR3 protein. The sample has hundreds of thousands of distinct CDR3 sequences, 95% seen once; the top ten hold around 0.099%. CDR1 and CDR2 from the germline V gene are LGHDT and YNNKEL (reference sequence). Trimming took 4 bases from V and 1 from J; bases not matched to a gene: 4. This CDR3 is built from 16 residues.

The V gene is TRBV3-1, the J gene TRBJ2-2; 9 nucleotides align to TRBD2. Sequencing was performed on CD4+ T cells from PBMCs. This receptor was taken from a human donor with multiple sclerosis. CDR3 sequence (DNA): TGTGCCAGCAGCCGAGGGACTAGCCAGAACACCGGGGAGCTGTTTTTT. Its protein is CASSRGTSQNTGELFF. The full variable domain, completed using reference TRBV3-1 and TRBJ2-2, is DTAVSQTPKYLVTQMGNDKSIKCEQNLGHDTMYWYKQDSKKFLKIMFSYNNKELIINETVPNRFSPKSPDKAHLNLHINSLELGDSAVYFCASSRGTSQNTGELFFGEGSRLTVL.